Listed here is a single T cell receptor beta chain. Additional DNA sequences in this sample encode the identical CDR3. The data were produced by immunoSEQ multiplex PCR, yet TCRdb's version contains in-frame clones alone and is incomplete. The sample consists of 70,000 to 95,000 clones, about 97% of them appearing once. V trimming: 1 base; J trimming: 3 bases; junction bases outside the gene matches: 3. CDR1 is LNHNV and CDR2 is YYDKDF in the germline V gene (reference sequence). The CDR3 totals 14 residues. This sample was included in a study of technical replicates of blood from a few donors. The specimen was T cells isolated from PBMCs. This receptor was taken from a human donor in good health. The rearrangement uses TRBV15 and TRBJ2-7; 7 positions match TRBD2. Here the CDR3 reads CATSRGTSGYEQYF. As DNA, the CDR3 is TGTGCCACCAGCAGAGGGACTAGTGGCTACGAGCAGTACTTC. Variable domain in full (rest from reference TRBV15 and TRBJ2-7): DAMVIQNPRYQVTQFGKPVTLSCSQTLNHNVMYWYQQKSSQAPKLLFHYYDKDFNNEADTPDNFQSRRPNTSFCFLDIRSPGLGDTAMYLCATSRGTSGYEQYFGPGTRLTVT.